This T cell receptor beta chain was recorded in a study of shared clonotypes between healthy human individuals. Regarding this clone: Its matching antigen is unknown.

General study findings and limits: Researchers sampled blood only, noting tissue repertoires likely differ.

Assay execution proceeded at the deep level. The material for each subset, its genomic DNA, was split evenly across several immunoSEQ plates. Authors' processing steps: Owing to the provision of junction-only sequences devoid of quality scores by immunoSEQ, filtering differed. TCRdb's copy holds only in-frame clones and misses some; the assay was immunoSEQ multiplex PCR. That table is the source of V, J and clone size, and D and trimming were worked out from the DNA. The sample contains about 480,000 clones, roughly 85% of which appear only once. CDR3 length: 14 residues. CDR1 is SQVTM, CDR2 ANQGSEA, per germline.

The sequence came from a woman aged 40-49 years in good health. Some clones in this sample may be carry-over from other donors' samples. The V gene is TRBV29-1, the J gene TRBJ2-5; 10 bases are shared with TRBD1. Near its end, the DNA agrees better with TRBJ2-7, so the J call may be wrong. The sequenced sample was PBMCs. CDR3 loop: CSVEGDRGIDEQYF. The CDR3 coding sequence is TGCAGCGTTGAGGGGGACAGGGGCATCGACGAGCAGTACTTC.